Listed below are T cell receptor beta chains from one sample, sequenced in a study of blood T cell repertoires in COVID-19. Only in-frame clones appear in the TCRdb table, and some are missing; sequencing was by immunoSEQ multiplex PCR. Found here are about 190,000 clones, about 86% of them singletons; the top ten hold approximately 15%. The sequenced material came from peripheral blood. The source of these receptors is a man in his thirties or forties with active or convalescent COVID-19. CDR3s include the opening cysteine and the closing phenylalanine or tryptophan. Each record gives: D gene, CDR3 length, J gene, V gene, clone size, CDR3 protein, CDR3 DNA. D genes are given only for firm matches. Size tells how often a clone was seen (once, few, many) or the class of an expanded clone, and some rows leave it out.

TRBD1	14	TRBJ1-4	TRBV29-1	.	CSVGRGTANEKLFF	TGCAGCGTTGGTCGTGGGACAGCTAATGAAAAACTGTTTTTT
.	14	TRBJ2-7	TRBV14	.	CASSLRTTSYEQYF	TGTGCCAGCAGCCTGAGGACAACCTCCTACGAGCAGTACTTC
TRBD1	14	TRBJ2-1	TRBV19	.	CASSIRDRVNEQFF	TGTGCCAGTAGTATAAGGGACAGGGTCAATGAGCAGTTCTTC
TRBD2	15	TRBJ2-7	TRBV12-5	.	CASGSATSRTYEQYF	TGTGCTAGTGGTTCGGCGACTAGCAGGACCTACGAGCAGTACTTC
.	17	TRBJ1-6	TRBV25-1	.	CASSEYRGGSYNSPLHF	TGTGCCAGCAGTGAATATAGGGGGGGCTCCTATAATTCACCCCTCCACTTT
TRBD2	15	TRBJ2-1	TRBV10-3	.	CATLAGTSGSYEQFF	TGTGCCACCTTAGCCGGGACTAGCGGGAGCTATGAGCAGTTCTTC
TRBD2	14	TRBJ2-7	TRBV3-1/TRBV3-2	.	CASSLAGVTYEQYF	TGTGCCAGCAGTCTAGCGGGAGTTACCTACGAGCAGTACTTC
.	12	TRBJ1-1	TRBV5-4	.	CASRQGSTEAFF	TGTGCCAGCAGACAGGGATCGACTGAAGCTTTCTTT
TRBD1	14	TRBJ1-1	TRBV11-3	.	CASSSPSSTGEAFF	TGTGCCAGCAGCTCCCCAAGCTCGACAGGGGAAGCTTTCTTT
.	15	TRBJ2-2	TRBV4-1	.	CASSQQGDGPGELFF	TGCGCCAGCAGCCAGCAGGGTGACGGTCCCGGGGAGCTGTTTTTT
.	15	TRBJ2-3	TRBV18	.	CASSPSGASTDTQYF	TGTGCCAGCTCACCGAGCGGTGCTAGCACAGATACGCAGTATTTT
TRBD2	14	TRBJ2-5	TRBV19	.	CASSVGTSQGTQYF	TGTGCCAGTAGCGTTGGGACTAGTCAGGGGACCCAGTACTTC
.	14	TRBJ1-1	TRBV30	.	CAWSRGIPNTEAFF	TGTGCCTGGAGTAGGGGCATCCCGAACACTGAAGCTTTCTTT
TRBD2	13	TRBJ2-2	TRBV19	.	CASKTGGTGELFF	TGTGCCAGTAAGACGGGGGGCACCGGGGAGCTGTTTTTT
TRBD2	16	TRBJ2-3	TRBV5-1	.	CASSLISGGAADTQYF	TGCGCCAGCAGCCTAATTAGCGGGGGGGCCGCAGATACGCAGTATTTT
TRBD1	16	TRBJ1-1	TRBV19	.	CASSPRDRGRNTEAFF	TGTGCCAGTAGCCCCCGGGACAGGGGCCGGAACACTGAAGCTTTCTTT
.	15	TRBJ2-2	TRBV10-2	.	CASSGGTTNTGELFF	TGCGCCAGCAGTGGAGGGACAACGAACACCGGGGAGCTGTTTTTT
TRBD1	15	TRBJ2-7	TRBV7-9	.	CASSSIGQAPYEQYF	TGTGCCAGCAGCTCTATCGGACAGGCCCCCTACGAGCAGTACTTC
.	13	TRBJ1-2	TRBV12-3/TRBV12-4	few	CASSLTVNRGYTF	TGTGCCAGCAGTTTAACCGTCAACCGGGGCTACACCTTC
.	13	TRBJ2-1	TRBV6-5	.	CASRAHRGAEQFF	TGTGCCAGCAGAGCCCATCGGGGTGCTGAGCAGTTCTTC
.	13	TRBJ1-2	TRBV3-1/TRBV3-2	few	CASSQDRGSGYTF	TGTGCCAGCAGCCAAGATCGGGGAAGTGGCTACACCTTC
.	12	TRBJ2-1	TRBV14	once	CASSQYTGGQFF	TGTGCCAGCAGCCAATATACCGGGGGGCAGTTCTTC
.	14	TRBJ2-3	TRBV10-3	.	CAIGQGLETDTQYF	TGTGCCATCGGGCAGGGGCTCGAAACAGATACGCAGTATTTT
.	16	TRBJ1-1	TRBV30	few	CAWSLSGAGRGTEAFF	TGTGCCTGGAGTCTGAGTGGCGCAGGGCGGGGCACTGAAGCTTTCTTT
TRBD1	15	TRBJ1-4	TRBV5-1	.	CASRPFGTGSEKLFF	TGCGCCAGCAGGCCTTTCGGGACAGGGAGCGAAAAACTGTTTTTT
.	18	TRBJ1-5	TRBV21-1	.	CASSNLRGQGTNDQPQHF	TGTGCCAGCAGCAACCTCCGGGGACAGGGAACGAACGATCAGCCCCAGCATTTT
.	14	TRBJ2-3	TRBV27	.	CASRMNRDTDTQYF	TGTGCCAGCAGGATGAACAGGGACACAGATACGCAGTATTTT
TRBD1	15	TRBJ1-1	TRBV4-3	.	CASSQDNRGKTEAFF	TGCGCCAGCAGCCAAGACAACAGGGGAAAAACTGAAGCTTTCTTT
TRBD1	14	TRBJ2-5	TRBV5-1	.	CASSFPGQGETQYF	TGCGCCAGCAGCTTCCCGGGACAGGGGGAGACCCAGTACTTC
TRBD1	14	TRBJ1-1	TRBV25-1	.	CATSDGTVNTEAFF	TGTGCCACCTCCGATGGGACAGTCAACACTGAAGCTTTCTTT
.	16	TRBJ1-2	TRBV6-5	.	CASSSRGRGPNYGYTF	TGTGCCAGCAGTTCGCGGGGGAGGGGTCCTAACTATGGCTACACCTTC
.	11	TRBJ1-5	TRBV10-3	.	CAILNRQPQHF	TGTGCCATCCTAAATCGCCAGCCCCAGCATTTT
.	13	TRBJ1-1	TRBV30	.	CAWSKEGHTEAFF	TGTGCCTGGAGTAAGGAGGGTCACACTGAAGCTTTCTTT
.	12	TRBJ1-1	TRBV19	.	CASSLWAGEAFF	TGTGCCAGTAGCTTATGGGCAGGGGAAGCTTTCTTT
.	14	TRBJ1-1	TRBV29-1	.	CSVEGAGEETEAFF	TGCAGCGTTGAAGGGGCAGGGGAAGAGACTGAAGCTTTCTTT
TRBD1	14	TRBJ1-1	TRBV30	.	CAWWTGYSNTEAFF	TGTGCCTGGTGGACAGGGTATTCAAATACTGAAGCTTTCTTT
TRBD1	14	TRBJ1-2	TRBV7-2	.	CASNRQGIDYGYTF	TGTGCCAGCAACCGACAGGGGATAGACTATGGCTACACCTTC
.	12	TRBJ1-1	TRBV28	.	CASNPRQGEAFF	TGTGCCAGCAACCCCCGCCAGGGTGAAGCTTTCTTT
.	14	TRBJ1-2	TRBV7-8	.	CASSLARGNYGYTF	TGTGCCAGCAGCTTAGCGCGAGGGAACTATGGCTACACCTTC
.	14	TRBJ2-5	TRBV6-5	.	CATQLGQSQETQYF	TGTGCCACCCAGCTGGGGCAGTCCCAAGAGACCCAGTACTTC
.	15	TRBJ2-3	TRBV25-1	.	CASSEEGGAVHTQYF	TGTGCCAGCAGCGAGGAAGGCGGGGCGGTACATACGCAGTATTTT
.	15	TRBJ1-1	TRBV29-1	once	CSVEEKGMLDTEAFF	TGCAGCGTTGAAGAGAAGGGGATGTTAGACACTGAAGCTTTCTTT
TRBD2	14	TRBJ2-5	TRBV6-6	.	CASSLAGGTETQYF	TGTGCCAGCAGTTTAGCGGGAGGGACGGAGACCCAGTACTTC
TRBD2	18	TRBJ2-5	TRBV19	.	CASSPPPGRGVQQETQYF	TGTGCCAGTAGTCCCCCGCCGGGACGGGGGGTACAGCAAGAGACCCAGTACTTC
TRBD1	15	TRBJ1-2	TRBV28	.	CASSSADRAVYGYTF	TGTGCCAGCAGTTCAGCCGACAGGGCCGTCTATGGCTACACCTTC
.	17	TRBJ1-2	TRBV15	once	CATSRDPLRQATGGYTF	TGTGCCACCAGCAGAGACCCCCTTAGACAGGCTACAGGGGGCTACACCTTC
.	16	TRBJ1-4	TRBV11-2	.	CASSLMAGAGYEKLFF	TGTGCCAGCAGCTTAATGGCAGGGGCAGGGTACGAAAAACTGTTTTTT